This TCR beta chain is from a study of shared clonotypes between healthy human individuals. Only Caucasian adults living in Nashville, Tennessee made up the donor group. Study processing details: Quality scores were absent from the junction-only immunoSEQ sequences, so filtering differed. Measured with immunoSEQ multiplex PCR; TCRdb has only the in-frame clones, and not every one. V, J and clone size are taken as reported in that table, and D and trimming were inferred from the DNA itself. In the table there are about 560,000 clones, roughly 79% of which are singletons. Regarding the study as a whole: The expectation was that sequencing depth would affect clonotype sharing among donors.

The sample holds one count of this clone. The target antigen is unknown. The CDR3 sequence is 14 residues long. This TCR was sampled from a woman aged 35 to 49 in good health. Some clones in this sample may be carry-over from other donors' samples. Sequenced input: PBMCs. The chain employs TRBV12-1 and TRBJ2-7; the table assigns TRBD2, which was not confirmed against the DNA. TRBV12-1 is labeled a pseudogene. The CDR3 nucleotides are TGTGCCAGCAGCTACCGGACTAGCTGCCTCGAGCAGTACTTC. It yields the protein CASSYRTSCLEQYF.